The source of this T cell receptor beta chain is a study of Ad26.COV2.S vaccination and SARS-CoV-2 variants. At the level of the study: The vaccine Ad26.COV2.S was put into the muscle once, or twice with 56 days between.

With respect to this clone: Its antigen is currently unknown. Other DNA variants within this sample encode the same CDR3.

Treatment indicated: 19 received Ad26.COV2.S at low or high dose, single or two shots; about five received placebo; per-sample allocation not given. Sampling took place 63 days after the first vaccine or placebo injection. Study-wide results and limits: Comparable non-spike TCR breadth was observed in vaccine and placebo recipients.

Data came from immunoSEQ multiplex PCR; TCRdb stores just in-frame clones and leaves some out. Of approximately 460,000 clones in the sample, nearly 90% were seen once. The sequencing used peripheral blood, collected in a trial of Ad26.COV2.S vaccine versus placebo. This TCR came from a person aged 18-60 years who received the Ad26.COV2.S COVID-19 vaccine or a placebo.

The DNA for the CDR3 is TGTGCCAGCAGCCTGCAGGGGAACACTGAAGCTTTCTTT. Protein sequence: CASSLQGNTEAFF. The chain carries TRBV12-3 or TRBV12-4 and TRBJ1-1, with a weak D call TRBD1 (5 bases). The CDR3 covers 13 residues. Trimming removed 6 bases at V and 1 base at J, with 9 bases between.